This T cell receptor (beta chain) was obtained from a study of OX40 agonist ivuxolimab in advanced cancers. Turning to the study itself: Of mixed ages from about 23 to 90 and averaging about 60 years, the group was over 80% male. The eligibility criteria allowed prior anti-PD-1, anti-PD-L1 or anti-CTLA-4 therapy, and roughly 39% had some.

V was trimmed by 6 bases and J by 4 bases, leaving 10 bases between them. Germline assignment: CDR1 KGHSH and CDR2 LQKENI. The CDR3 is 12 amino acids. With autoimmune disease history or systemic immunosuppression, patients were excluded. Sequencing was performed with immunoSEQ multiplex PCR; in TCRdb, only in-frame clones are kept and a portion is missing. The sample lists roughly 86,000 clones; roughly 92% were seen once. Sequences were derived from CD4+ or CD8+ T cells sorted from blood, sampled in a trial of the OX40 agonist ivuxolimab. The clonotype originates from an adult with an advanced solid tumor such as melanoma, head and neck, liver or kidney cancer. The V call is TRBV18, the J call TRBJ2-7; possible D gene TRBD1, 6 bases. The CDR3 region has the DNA TGTGCCAGCTCTATACAGGGATACGAGCAGTACTTC. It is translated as CASSIQGYEQYF.